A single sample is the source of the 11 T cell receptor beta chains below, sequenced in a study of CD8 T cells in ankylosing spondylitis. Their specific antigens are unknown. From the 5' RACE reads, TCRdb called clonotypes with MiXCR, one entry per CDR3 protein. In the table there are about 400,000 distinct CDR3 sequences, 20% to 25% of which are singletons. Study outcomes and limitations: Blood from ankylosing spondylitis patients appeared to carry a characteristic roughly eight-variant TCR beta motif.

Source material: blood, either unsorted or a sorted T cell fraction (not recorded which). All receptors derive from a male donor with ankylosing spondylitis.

CDR3 nucleotides: TGTGCCAGCAGCCAAGTCCAGCTTAATGAAAAACTGTTTTTT. Residues: CASSQVQLNEKLFF. The J gene is TRBJ1-4, the V gene TRBV3-1; no clear D gene. Trimming pared 1 base from V and 4 bases from J, leaving 7 bases between. The germline CDR1 and CDR2 sequences are LGHDT and YNNKEL (reference sequence). The length of the CDR3 is 14 residues.

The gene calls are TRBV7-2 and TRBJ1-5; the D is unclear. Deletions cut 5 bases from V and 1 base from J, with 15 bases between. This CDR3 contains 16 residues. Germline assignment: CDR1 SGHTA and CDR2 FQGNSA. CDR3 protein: CASSLVTQTSNQPQHF. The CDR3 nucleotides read TGTGCCAGCAGCCTCGTGACTCAAACCAGCAATCAGCCCCAGCATTTT.

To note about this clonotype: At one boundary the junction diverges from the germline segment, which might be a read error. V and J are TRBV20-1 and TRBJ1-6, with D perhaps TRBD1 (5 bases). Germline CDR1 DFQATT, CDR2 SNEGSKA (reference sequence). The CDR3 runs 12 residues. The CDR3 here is CSPRQGRSPLYF. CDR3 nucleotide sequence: TGCAGTCCCCGGCAGGGAAGGTCACCCCTCTACTTT.

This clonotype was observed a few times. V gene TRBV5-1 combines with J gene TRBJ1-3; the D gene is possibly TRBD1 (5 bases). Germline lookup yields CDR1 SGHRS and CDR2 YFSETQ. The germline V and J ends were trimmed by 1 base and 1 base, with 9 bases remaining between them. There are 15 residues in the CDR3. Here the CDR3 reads CASSLFQGSGNTIYF. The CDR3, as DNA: TGCGCCAGCAGCTTGTTCCAGGGTTCTGGAAACACCATATATTTT.

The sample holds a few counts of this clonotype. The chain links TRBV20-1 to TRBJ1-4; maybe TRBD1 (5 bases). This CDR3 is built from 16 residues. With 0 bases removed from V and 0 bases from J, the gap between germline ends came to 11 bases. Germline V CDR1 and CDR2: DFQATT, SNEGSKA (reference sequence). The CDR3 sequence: CSARDAGTATNEKLFF. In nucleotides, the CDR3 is TGCAGTGCTAGAGATGCGGGGACCGCAACTAATGAAAAACTGTTTTTT.

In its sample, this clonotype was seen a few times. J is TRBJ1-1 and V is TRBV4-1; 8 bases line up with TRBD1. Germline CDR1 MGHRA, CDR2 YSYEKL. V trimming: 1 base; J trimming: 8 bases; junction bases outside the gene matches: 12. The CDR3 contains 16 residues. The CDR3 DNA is TGCGCCAGCAGCCAAGCGTTCAGGGGGCGACCACGGGAAGCTTTCTTT. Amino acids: CASSQAFRGRPREAFF.

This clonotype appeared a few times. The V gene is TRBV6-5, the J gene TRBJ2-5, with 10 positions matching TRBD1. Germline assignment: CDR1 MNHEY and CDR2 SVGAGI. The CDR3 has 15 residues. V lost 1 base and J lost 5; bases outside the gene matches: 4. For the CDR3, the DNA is TGTGCCAGCAGTTACTGGGGACAGGGGAGGGAGACCCAGTACTTC. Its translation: CASSYWGQGRETQYF.

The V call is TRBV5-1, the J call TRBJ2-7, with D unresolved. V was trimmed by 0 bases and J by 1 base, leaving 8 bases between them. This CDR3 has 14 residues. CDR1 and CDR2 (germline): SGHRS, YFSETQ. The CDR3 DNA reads TGCGCCAGCAGCTTGGAGAGGAGTTCCTACGAGCAGTACTTC. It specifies CASSLERSSYEQYF.

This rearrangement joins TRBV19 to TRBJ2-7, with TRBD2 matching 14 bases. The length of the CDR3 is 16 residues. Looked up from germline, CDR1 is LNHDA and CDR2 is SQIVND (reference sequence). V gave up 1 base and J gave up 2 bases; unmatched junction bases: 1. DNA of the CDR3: TGTGCCAGTAGTATAGGGGGACTAGCGGGGGCCTACGAGCAGTACTTC. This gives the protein CASSIGGLAGAYEQYF.

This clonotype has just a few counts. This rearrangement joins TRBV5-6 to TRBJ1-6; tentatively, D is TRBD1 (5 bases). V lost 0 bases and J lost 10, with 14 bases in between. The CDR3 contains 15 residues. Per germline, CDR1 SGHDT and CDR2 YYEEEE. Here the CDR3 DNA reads TGTGCCAGCAGCTTGGTTGCAGGGTCCAGCTCACCCCTCCACTTT. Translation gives CASSLVAGSSSPLHF.

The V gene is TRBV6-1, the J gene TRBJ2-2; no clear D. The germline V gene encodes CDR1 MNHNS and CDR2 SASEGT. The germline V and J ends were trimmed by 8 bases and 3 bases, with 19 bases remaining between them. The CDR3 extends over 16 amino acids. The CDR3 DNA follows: TGTGCCAGCCCACGAAATTTGGTATCGCACACCGGGGAGCTGTTTTTT. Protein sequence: CASPRNLVSHTGELFF.